A selection of T cell receptor beta chains follows, all from one sample in a study of cytomegalovirus exposure and HLA in healthy donors. Produced via immunoSEQ multiplex PCR; TCRdb's table is partial and in-frame only. This sample carries 180,000 or so clones, with about 0.8% going to the ten biggest clones. Material for sequencing was PBMCs. The receptors shown here come from a woman aged 18-29 years in good health and CMV-seropositive. CDR3s include the opening cysteine and the closing phenylalanine or tryptophan. Fields, in order: D gene, J gene, V gene, CDR3 DNA, CDR3 protein. The D gene is left open where the match is weak.

D gene: -; J gene: TRBJ2-5; V gene: TRBV4-2; CDR3 DNA: TGTGCCAGCAGCCAAGTCGGCGGGGAGACCCAGTACTTC; CDR3 protein: CASSQVGGETQYF
D gene: -; J gene: TRBJ1-2; V gene: TRBV6-5; CDR3 DNA: TGTGCCAGCAGTTCACAGGTGAATCTTCACTATGGCTACACCTTC; CDR3 protein: CASSSQVNLHYGYTF
D gene: TRBD1; J gene: TRBJ1-3; V gene: TRBV19; CDR3 DNA: TGTGCCAGTACCGGACAGGGGTCTGGAAACACCATATATTTT; CDR3 protein: CASTGQGSGNTIYF
D gene: TRBD1; J gene: TRBJ1-5; V gene: TRBV2; CDR3 DNA: TGTGCCAGCAGTGGACAGGGTAGCAATCAGCCCCAGCATTTT; CDR3 protein: CASSGQGSNQPQHF
D gene: -; J gene: TRBJ1-1; V gene: TRBV6-8; CDR3 DNA: TGTGCCAGCAGTCCCCGGGGAATGAACACTGAAGCTTTCTTT; CDR3 protein: CASSPRGMNTEAFF
D gene: TRBD1; J gene: TRBJ1-1; V gene: TRBV7-9; CDR3 DNA: TGTGCCAGCAGCCCTGGGACAGGCGGACAAAACACTGAAGCTTTCTTT; CDR3 protein: CASSPGTGGQNTEAFF
D gene: -; J gene: TRBJ2-7; V gene: TRBV29-1; CDR3 DNA: TGCAGCGTTGAAGTCCCGGACACGAGCTCCTACGAGCAGTACTTC; CDR3 protein: CSVEVPDTSSYEQYF
D gene: -; J gene: TRBJ2-7; V gene: TRBV7-2; CDR3 DNA: TGTGCCAGCAGCGTCTCCCTGGGCGGGGTTACCTACGAGCAGTACTTC; CDR3 protein: CASSVSLGGVTYEQYF
D gene: -; J gene: TRBJ2-2; V gene: TRBV30; CDR3 DNA: TGTGCCTGGACCTCGTTACTAACGAACACCGGGGAGCTGTTTTTT; CDR3 protein: CAWTSLLTNTGELFF
D gene: -; J gene: TRBJ1-2; V gene: TRBV5-4; CDR3 DNA: TGTGCCAGCAGCTTCTCGGGGGAGGACACCTTC; CDR3 protein: CASSFSGEDTF
D gene: TRBD1; J gene: TRBJ1-3; V gene: TRBV29-1; CDR3 DNA: TGCAGCGTTCTGGACAGGGCTGGAAACACCATATATTTT; CDR3 protein: CSVLDRAGNTIYF
D gene: TRBD2; J gene: TRBJ2-1; V gene: TRBV19; CDR3 DNA: TGTGCCAGTAGTATGCTAGCGGGAGGGATATCTTACAATGAGCAGTTCTTC; CDR3 protein: CASSMLAGGISYNEQFF
D gene: -; J gene: TRBJ2-7; V gene: TRBV18; CDR3 DNA: TGTGCCAGCTCAGAGAGGACAGTGCAGTACTTC; CDR3 protein: CASSERTVQYF
D gene: TRBD1; J gene: TRBJ2-2; V gene: TRBV30; CDR3 DNA: TGTGCCTGGAAAGGACAGGGGGTGGACACCGGGGAGCTGTTTTTT; CDR3 protein: CAWKGQGVDTGELFF
D gene: -; J gene: TRBJ2-7; V gene: TRBV4-3; CDR3 DNA: TGCGCCAGCAGCCAAGAAGGGTCGGCAGGGTGGCAGTACTTC; CDR3 protein: CASSQEGSAGWQYF
D gene: -; J gene: TRBJ2-2; V gene: TRBV5-4; CDR3 DNA: TGTGCCAGCAGCCTAGGACAGACCAACACCGGGGAGCTGTTTTTT; CDR3 protein: CASSLGQTNTGELFF
D gene: TRBD1; J gene: TRBJ2-3; V gene: TRBV5-1; CDR3 DNA: TGCGCCAGCGGACAGGACAGGCCCACAGATACGCAGTATTTT; CDR3 protein: CASGQDRPTDTQYF
D gene: TRBD1; J gene: TRBJ2-2; V gene: TRBV7-8; CDR3 DNA: TGTGCCAGCAAACTACAGGGGCCCTCGAACACCGGGGAGCTGTTTTTT; CDR3 protein: CASKLQGPSNTGELFF
D gene: -; J gene: TRBJ1-6; V gene: TRBV6-5; CDR3 DNA: TGTGCCAGCAGCTTGCTCGGGGAAGGTCGATCACCCCTCCACTTT; CDR3 protein: CASSLLGEGRSPLHF
D gene: -; J gene: TRBJ1-1; V gene: TRBV27; CDR3 DNA: TGTGCCAGCAGTTTAAGCTCAGGAGGGGAAACTGAAGCTTTCTTT; CDR3 protein: CASSLSSGGETEAFF
D gene: -; J gene: TRBJ1-2; V gene: TRBV5-1; CDR3 DNA: TGCGCCAGCAGCTTGGGTCAGGTCAACTATGGCTACACCTTC; CDR3 protein: CASSLGQVNYGYTF
D gene: -; J gene: TRBJ1-1; V gene: TRBV5-8; CDR3 DNA: TGTGCCAGCAGCCCCCTCGGCACTGAAGCTTTCTTT; CDR3 protein: CASSPLGTEAFF
D gene: TRBD2; J gene: TRBJ2-1; V gene: TRBV19; CDR3 DNA: TGTGCCAGTAGTATACCATACCAGGCCCTAGCGGGAGGGGGCAGGAATGAGCAGTTCTTC; CDR3 protein: CASSIPYQALAGGGRNEQFF
D gene: -; J gene: TRBJ2-3; V gene: TRBV5-4; CDR3 DNA: TGTGCCAGCAGCTTGGGACAGCGGGCCCCCACAGATACGCAGTATTTT; CDR3 protein: CASSLGQRAPTDTQYF
D gene: TRBD2; J gene: TRBJ2-7; V gene: TRBV18; CDR3 DNA: TGTGCCAGCTCCGCTAGCGGGAGGGAGGCCGAGCAGTACTTC; CDR3 protein: CASSASGREAEQYF
D gene: -; J gene: TRBJ2-2; V gene: TRBV9; CDR3 DNA: TGTGCCAGCAGCGTAGCTGGCATGGGGGGGAACACCGGGGAGCTGTTTTTT; CDR3 protein: CASSVAGMGGNTGELFF
D gene: -; J gene: TRBJ2-4; V gene: TRBV5-4; CDR3 DNA: TGTGCCAGCAGCTATCGGACAAGGCAAAACATTCAGTACTTC; CDR3 protein: CASSYRTRQNIQYF
D gene: TRBD1; J gene: TRBJ1-2; V gene: TRBV6-6; CDR3 DNA: TGTGCCAGCAAAGTATCGAACCTAGGACAGGCCGGCTACACCTTC; CDR3 protein: CASKVSNLGQAGYTF
D gene: -; J gene: TRBJ2-3; V gene: TRBV7-3; CDR3 DNA: TGTGCCAGCAGCTTAGGCCCAGGGGTCGGCACAGATACGCAGTATTTT; CDR3 protein: CASSLGPGVGTDTQYF
D gene: -; J gene: TRBJ2-7; V gene: TRBV4-2; CDR3 DNA: TGTGCCAGCAGCCAAGACCTCCTTGGGGGGTTCAGCTACGAGCAGTACTTC; CDR3 protein: CASSQDLLGGFSYEQYF
D gene: -; J gene: TRBJ1-1; V gene: TRBV5-1; CDR3 DNA: TGCGCCAGCAGCTTGCAAGCCCTTAACACTGAAGCTTTCTTT; CDR3 protein: CASSLQALNTEAFF
D gene: -; J gene: TRBJ2-3; V gene: TRBV5-6; CDR3 DNA: TGTGCCAGCAGCTTGGCGTTAGATACGCAGTATTTT; CDR3 protein: CASSLALDTQYF
D gene: TRBD2; J gene: TRBJ2-1; V gene: TRBV18; CDR3 DNA: TGTGCCAGCTCACTTGAGCGGGAGGTCCGCAATGAGCAGTTCTTC; CDR3 protein: CASSLEREVRNEQFF
D gene: -; J gene: TRBJ1-4; V gene: TRBV7-9; CDR3 DNA: TGTGCCAGCAGCCAAACAACAGGGTATGAAAAACTGTTTTTT; CDR3 protein: CASSQTTGYEKLFF
D gene: -; J gene: TRBJ1-1; V gene: TRBV27; CDR3 DNA: TGTGCCAGCAGTTTGGGGGGGATGAGCACTGAAGCTTTCTTT; CDR3 protein: CASSLGGMSTEAFF
D gene: TRBD2; J gene: TRBJ2-3; V gene: TRBV6-1; CDR3 DNA: TGTGCCAGCAGTGAACGGTCCGCGGGGGGGCTGGATACGCAGTATTTT; CDR3 protein: CASSERSAGGLDTQYF
D gene: TRBD1; J gene: TRBJ2-3; V gene: TRBV7-2; CDR3 DNA: TGTGCCAGCAGCTTAGAAGTCTCTGGGACAGGGATTTCAGATACGCAGTATTTT; CDR3 protein: CASSLEVSGTGISDTQYF
D gene: -; J gene: TRBJ2-1; V gene: TRBV4-2; CDR3 DNA: TGTGCCAGCAGCCAAGGGCGGAGTGAGCAGTTCTTC; CDR3 protein: CASSQGRSEQFF
D gene: -; J gene: TRBJ1-1; V gene: TRBV10-1; CDR3 DNA: TGCGCCAGCAGGTCCACAGGGAACACTGAAGCTTTCTTT; CDR3 protein: CASRSTGNTEAFF
D gene: -; J gene: TRBJ2-3; V gene: TRBV18; CDR3 DNA: TGTGCCAGCTCACCAGGTTTCGGGGATACGCAGTATTTT; CDR3 protein: CASSPGFGDTQYF
D gene: TRBD2; J gene: TRBJ2-3; V gene: TRBV30; CDR3 DNA: TGTGCCTGGAAGATAGCGGGAGGGCTTGATACGCAGTATTTT; CDR3 protein: CAWKIAGGLDTQYF
D gene: TRBD2; J gene: TRBJ2-5; V gene: TRBV5-1; CDR3 DNA: TGCGCCAGCACCCCGACGGGACTAGCGACAGAGACCCAGTACTTC; CDR3 protein: CASTPTGLATETQYF
D gene: -; J gene: TRBJ2-7; V gene: TRBV5-1; CDR3 DNA: TGCGCCAGCAGCTTGGACGCCTACGAGCAGTACTTC; CDR3 protein: CASSLDAYEQYF